This T cell receptor beta chain was sequenced during a study of T cell responses to AZD1222 COVID-19 vaccine. Whole-study results and caveats: Donors in the cohort were predominantly white British and more often female, and clonal diversity was possibly underestimated.

V shed 6 bases and J shed 0 bases, with 18 bases lying between them. The CDR3 runs 17 residues. CDR1 is MRHNA, CDR2 SNTAGT, per germline. As to this clone: Its antigen is still unknown.

Only in-frame clones appear in the TCRdb table, and some are missing; sequencing was by immunoSEQ multiplex PCR. The sample consists of under 90,000 clones, roughly 85% of them appearing once. This TCR derives from an adult who received the AZD1222 COVID-19 vaccine. This chain connects TRBV6-4 to TRBJ1-3, with D perhaps TRBD1 (5 bases). Here the sequenced sample was peripheral blood, taken 28 days after the second AZD1222 dose. CDR3 loop: CASSSGDSKSSGNTIYF. CDR3 bases: TGTGCCAGCAGCTCCGGGGACTCTAAGAGCTCTGGAAACACCATATATTTT.